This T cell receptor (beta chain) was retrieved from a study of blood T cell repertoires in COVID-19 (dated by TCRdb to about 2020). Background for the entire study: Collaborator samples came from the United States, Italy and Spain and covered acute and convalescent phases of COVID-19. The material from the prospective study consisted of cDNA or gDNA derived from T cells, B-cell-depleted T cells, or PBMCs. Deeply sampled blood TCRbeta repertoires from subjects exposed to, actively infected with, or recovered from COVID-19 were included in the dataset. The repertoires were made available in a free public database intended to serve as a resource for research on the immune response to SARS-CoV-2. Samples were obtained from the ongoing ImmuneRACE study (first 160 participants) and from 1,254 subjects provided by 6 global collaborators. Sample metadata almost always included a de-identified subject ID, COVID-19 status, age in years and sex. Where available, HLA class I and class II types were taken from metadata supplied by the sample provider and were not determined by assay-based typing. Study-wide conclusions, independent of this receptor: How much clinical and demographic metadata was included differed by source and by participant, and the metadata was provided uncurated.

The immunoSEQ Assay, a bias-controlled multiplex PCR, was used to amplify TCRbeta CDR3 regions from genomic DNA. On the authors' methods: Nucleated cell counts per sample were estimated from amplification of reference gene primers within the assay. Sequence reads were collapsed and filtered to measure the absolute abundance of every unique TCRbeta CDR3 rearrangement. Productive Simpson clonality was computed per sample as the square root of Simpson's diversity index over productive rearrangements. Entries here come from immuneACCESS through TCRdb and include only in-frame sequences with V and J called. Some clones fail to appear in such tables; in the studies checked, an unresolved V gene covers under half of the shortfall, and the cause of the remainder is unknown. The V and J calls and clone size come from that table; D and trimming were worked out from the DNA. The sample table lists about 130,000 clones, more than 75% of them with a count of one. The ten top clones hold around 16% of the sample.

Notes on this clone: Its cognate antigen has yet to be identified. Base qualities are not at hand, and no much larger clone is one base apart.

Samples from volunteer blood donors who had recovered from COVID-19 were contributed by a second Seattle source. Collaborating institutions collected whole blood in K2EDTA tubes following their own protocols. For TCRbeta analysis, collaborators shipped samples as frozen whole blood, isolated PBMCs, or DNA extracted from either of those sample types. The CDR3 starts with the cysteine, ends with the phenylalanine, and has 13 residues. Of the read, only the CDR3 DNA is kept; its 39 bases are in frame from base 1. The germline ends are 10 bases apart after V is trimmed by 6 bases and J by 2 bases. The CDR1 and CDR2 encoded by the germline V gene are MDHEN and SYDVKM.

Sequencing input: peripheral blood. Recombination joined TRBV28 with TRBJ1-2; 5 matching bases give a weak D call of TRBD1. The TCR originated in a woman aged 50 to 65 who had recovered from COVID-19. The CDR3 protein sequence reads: CASRETDNYGYTF. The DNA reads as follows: TGTGCCAGCAGAGAGACAGACAACTATGGCTACACCTTC.